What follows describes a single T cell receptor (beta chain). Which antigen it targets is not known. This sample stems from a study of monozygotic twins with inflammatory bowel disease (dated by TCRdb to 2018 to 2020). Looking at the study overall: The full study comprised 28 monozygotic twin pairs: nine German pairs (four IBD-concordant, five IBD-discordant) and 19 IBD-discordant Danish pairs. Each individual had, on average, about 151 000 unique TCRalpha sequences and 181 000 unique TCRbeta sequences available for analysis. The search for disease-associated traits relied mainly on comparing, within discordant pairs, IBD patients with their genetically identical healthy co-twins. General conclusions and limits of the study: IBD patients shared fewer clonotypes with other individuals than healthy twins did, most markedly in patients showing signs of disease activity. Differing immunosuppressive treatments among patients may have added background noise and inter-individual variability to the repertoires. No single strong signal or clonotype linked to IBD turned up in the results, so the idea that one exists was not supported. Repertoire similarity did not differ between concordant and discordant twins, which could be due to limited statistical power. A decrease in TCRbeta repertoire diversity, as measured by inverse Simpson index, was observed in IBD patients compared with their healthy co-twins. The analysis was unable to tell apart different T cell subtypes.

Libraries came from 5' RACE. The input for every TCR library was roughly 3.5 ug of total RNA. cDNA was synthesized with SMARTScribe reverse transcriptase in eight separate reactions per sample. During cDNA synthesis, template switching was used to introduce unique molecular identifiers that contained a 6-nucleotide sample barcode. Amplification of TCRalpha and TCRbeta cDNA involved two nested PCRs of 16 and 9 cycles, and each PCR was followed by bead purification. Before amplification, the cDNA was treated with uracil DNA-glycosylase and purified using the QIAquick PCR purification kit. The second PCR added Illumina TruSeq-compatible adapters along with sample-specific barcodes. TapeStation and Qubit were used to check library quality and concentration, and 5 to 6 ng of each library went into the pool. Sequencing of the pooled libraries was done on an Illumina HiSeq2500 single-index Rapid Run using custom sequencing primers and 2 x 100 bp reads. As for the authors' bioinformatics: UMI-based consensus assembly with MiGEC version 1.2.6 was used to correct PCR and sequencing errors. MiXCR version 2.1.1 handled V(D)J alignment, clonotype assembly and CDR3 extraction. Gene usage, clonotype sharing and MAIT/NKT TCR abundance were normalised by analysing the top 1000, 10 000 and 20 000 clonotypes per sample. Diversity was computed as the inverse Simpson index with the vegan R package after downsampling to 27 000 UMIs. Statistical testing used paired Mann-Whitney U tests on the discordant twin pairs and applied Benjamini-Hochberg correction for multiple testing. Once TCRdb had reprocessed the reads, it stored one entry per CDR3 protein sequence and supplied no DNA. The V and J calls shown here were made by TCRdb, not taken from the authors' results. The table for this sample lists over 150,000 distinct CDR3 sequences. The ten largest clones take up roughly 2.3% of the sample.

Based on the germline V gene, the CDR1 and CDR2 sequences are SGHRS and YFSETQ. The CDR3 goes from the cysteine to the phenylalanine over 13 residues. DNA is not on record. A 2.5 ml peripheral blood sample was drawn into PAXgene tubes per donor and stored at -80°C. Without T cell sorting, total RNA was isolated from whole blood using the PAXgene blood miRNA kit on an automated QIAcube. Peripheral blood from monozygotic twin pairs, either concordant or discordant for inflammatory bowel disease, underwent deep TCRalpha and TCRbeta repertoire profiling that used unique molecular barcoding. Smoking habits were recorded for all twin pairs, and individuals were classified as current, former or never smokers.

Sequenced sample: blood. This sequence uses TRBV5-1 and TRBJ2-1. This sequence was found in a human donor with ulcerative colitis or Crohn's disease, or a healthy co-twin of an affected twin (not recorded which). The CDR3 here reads CASSLEPYNEQFF.